The sequence of this TCR beta chain was determined in a study of T cell clusters in autoimmune cytopenias. Roughly 38,000 genome equivalents of blood DNA were amplified for TRB. TRB rearrangements were amplified by touch-down multiplex PCR with mixed TRB-A/B primers. For each CDR3 protein, TCRdb gives one entry from its re-call of the multiplex PCR reads, without DNA. This repertoire includes approximately 12,000 distinct CDR3 sequences. The CDR3 contains 14 residues. Germline V gives CDR1 GTSNPN, CDR2 SVGIG (reference sequence). These data also featured in a second study, about T cell repertoires in aging, cancer and after chemotherapy.

Sequencing was performed on peripheral blood. This sequence joins TRBV30 and TRBJ1-4; as DNA is missing, the TRBD1 call by TCRdb cannot be tested. The sequence came from a human donor in good health. The CDR3 loop is CAWSEDRFNEKLFF.